This paragraph covers one TCR beta chain sequence. What it binds is not known. Per germline, CDR1 MGHRA and CDR2 YSYEKL. V gave up 2 bases and J gave up 3 bases, with 14 bases separating them. The CDR3 has 16 amino acids. One entry per CDR3 protein, called by TCRdb with MiXCR from the RT-PCR reads. This table holds about 650,000 distinct CDR3 sequences, approximately 14% found once. This record belongs to a study of response to subunit inactivated influenza vaccine. Whole-study findings and limits: The authors offered the suggestion that each seasonal influenza vaccination recruits few new T cells.

This TCR was sampled from a middle-aged man who received an inactivated influenza vaccine. The material was PBMCs from blood, obtained 11 to 12 days after vaccination. The V and J genes are TRBV4-1 and TRBJ2-1; tentatively, D is TRBD1 (5 bases). The CDR3 sequence: CASSQRAGINYNEQFF. Here the CDR3 DNA reads TGCGCCAGCAGCCAAAGGGCAGGGATAAACTACAATGAGCAGTTCTTC.